This TCR beta chain was recorded in a study of cytomegalovirus exposure and HLA in healthy donors. Background on the study: Ancestry clustering placed 81% of approximately 420 genotyped donors in the Caucasian-associated cluster.

This clone was observed a single time. The PCR made use of 60 Vbeta and 13 Jbeta primers. The assay was immunoSEQ multiplex PCR, and TCRdb's table has in-frame clones only and misses some. The data show 110,000 to 150,000 clones, around 80% seen once. Donors consisted of healthy bone marrow donors. Each donor was nominally healthy when sampled (though unrecorded immune exposures were likely). The TCR sequence derives from a woman aged 40-49 years in good health and CMV-seropositive. What was sequenced was PBMCs.

CDR3 DNA sequence: TGTGCCAGCAGCCAACAGACAGGGCCACTCTATGGCTACACCTTC. As protein: CASSQQTGPLYGYTF. V gene TRBV11-2 combines with J gene TRBJ1-2; TRBD1 matches 7 bases. Germline CDR1 reads SGHAT; CDR2 reads FQNNGV. This CDR3 is built from 15 residues. Germline trimming cut 5 bases from V and 4 bases from J; bases unmatched to any gene: 10.